This T cell receptor beta chain is from a study of T cell clones after liver transplantation. Study-wide background: Post-transplant blood was tracked for graft-donor-reactive T cell clones identified in a pre-transplant mixed lymphocyte reaction. Patients counted as tolerant after at least one year off all immunosuppression, enzymes not exceeding twice normal.

Some clones are missing from TCRdb's copy, which holds only in-frame ones; the method was immunoSEQ multiplex PCR. The sample contains tens of thousands of clones, roughly 80% of which appear only once. There are 17 residues in the CDR3. Germline loops: CDR1 SGHTA, CDR2 FQGNSA. Trimming stripped 2 bases from V and 4 bases from J, with 15 bases between. This clonotype originated in a human patient who received a liver transplant. Some T cells may be transferred from the graft donor. The V gene is TRBV7-2, the J gene TRBJ1-6, with D perhaps TRBD1 (6 bases). Sequenced here: CD8+ T cells from blood, sampled approximately 54 months after liver transplant. In nucleotides, the CDR3 is TGTGCCAGCAGCTTAATGGCGGCAGGGGCTTATAATTCACCCCTCCACTTT. It translates to CASSLMAAGAYNSPLHF. Using reference TRBV7-2 and TRBJ1-6 for the parts outside the CDR3, the full variable domain is GAGVSQSPSNKVTEKGKDVELRCDPISGHTALYWYRQSLGQGLEFLIYFQGNSAPDKSGLPSDRFSAERTGGSVSTLTIQRTQQEDSAVYLCASSLMAAGAYNSPLHFGNGTRLTVT.